The 20 T cell receptor beta chains presented below share a single source sample, sequenced in a study of blood T cells in healthy people across ages. For the second PCR, which ran for about 6 to 12 cycles, a sample-barcoded 5' primer and a J-beta primer mix were used. From the 5' RACE reads, TCRdb called clonotypes with MiXCR, one entry per CDR3 protein. The table has about 1.6 million distinct CDR3 sequences, about 35% seen once; the top ten hold roughly 10%. The sequencing input was blood. The receptors were gathered from a woman under 40 in good health.

This sequence joins TRBV6-2 or TRBV6-3 and TRBJ2-1, with D perhaps matching TRBD2 (5 bases). With 0 bases removed from V and 6 bases from J, the gap between germline ends came to 18 bases. CDR1 and CDR2 from the germline V gene are MNHEY and SVGEGT. CDR3 length: 17 amino acids. Written as DNA, the CDR3 is TGTGCCAGCAGTTACTCGGGCTCGAGGGCGAAGGCCAATGAGCAGTTCTTC. It translates to CASSYSGSRAKANEQFF.

This clonotype was seen once. A junction boundary mismatches the germline segment, possibly from a read error. The chain has TRBV12-3 or TRBV12-4 and TRBJ2-5, with unresolved D. CDR3 length: 13 amino acids. CDR3 in DNA: TGTGCCAGCAGTACGACGGTTCAAGAGGCCCAGTACTTC. Protein product: CASSTTVQEAQYF.

V is TRBV28 and J is TRBJ2-5; possible D gene TRBD2, 6 bases. There are 14 residues in the CDR3. The V end was cut by 7 bases, the J end by 0 bases, with 12 bases between. Germline CDR1 and CDR2: MDHEN and SYDVKM. In DNA, the CDR3 is TGTGCCAGCACTCCGAGGGAGGACCAAGAGACCCAGTACTTC. It encodes CASTPREDQETQYF.

The chain employs TRBV11-2 and TRBJ2-7; D is perhaps TRBD1 or TRBD2 (6 bases each). In germline, CDR1 is SGHAT, CDR2 FQNNGV. CDR3 length: 15 residues. Trimming shortened V by 2 bases and J by 5 bases, and 16 bases separated the two germline ends. DNA for the CDR3: TGTGCCAGCAGCTTATGGGGACGGGGGCTTGACGAGCAGTACTTC. It translates to CASSLWGRGLDEQYF.

There are a few counts of this clonotype. The chain combines TRBV2 with TRBJ2-1; TRBD2 is a possible D gene (6 bases). This CDR3 is built from 16 residues. The V end was cut by 5 bases, the J end by 2 bases, with 16 bases between. Germline-derived CDR1 and CDR2 are SNHLY and FYNNEI. CDR3 residues: CASSTGAGPTYNEQFF. CDR3 nucleotides: TGTGCCAGCAGTACCGGAGCGGGTCCCACCTACAATGAGCAGTTCTTC.

The table lists this clonotype with a few counts. The chain recombines TRBV27 with TRBJ1-2; weak D call: TRBD1 (6 bases). Trimming stripped 8 bases from V and 2 bases from J, with 12 bases between. From germline, CDR1 is MNHEY and CDR2 SMNVEV (reference sequence). CDR3 length: 13 amino acids. The CDR3 is CASYREENYGYTF. For the CDR3, the DNA is TGTGCCAGCTACAGGGAAGAGAACTATGGCTACACCTTC.

This clonotype was observed a handful of times. In DNA, the CDR3 is TGCGCCAGCAGCTCCACCGGGACTAGTAACGAGCAGTACTTC. Its translation is CASSSTGTSNEQYF. The rearrangement joins TRBV5-1 to TRBJ2-7; TRBD2 matches 8 bases. Germline trimming cut 3 bases from V and 5 bases from J; bases unmatched to any gene: 7. The CDR3 is made up of 14 amino acids. Germline V gives CDR1 SGHRS, CDR2 YFSETQ.

V and J are TRBV9 and TRBJ1-2, with D possibly TRBD1 on 6 matching bases. Germline CDR1 is SGDLS and CDR2 is YYNGEE. CDR3 size: 17 residues. The ends were cut back, 3 bases at V and 4 bases at J, with 22 bases in the middle. The CDR3 DNA sequence: TGTGCCAGCAGCGCTGGGCGGGACAAAACCATTAGCTATGGCTACACCTTC. Its protein product is CASSAGRDKTISYGYTF. The entire variable domain, with the rest obtained from reference TRBV9 and TRBJ1-2, is as follows: DSGVTQTPKHLITATGQRVTLRCSPRSGDLSVYWYQQSLDQGLQFLIQYYNGEERAKGNILERFSAQQFPDLHSELNLSSLELGDSALYFCASSAGRDKTISYGYTFGSGTRLTVV.

The chain employs TRBV13 and TRBJ2-5, with TRBD2 matching over 7 bases. The closer fit of TRBJ2-7 to the DNA end suggests the J call may be wrong. The CDR3 sequence is 11 residues long. Germline CDR1 and CDR2: PRHDT and FYEKMQ (reference sequence). Here the CDR3 DNA reads TGTGCCAGCAGAGGGAGGGACGAGCAGTACTTC. Its translation is CASRGRDEQYF.

This clonotype was detected a few times. The rearrangement links TRBV14 to TRBJ2-5; D is unclear. Trimming removed 2 bases at V and 11 bases at J, with 9 bases between. The CDR3 has 11 amino acids. Germline-derived CDR1 and CDR2 are SGHDN and FVKESK. CDR3 in DNA: TGTGCCAGCAGCCAAAGCATAGAGCAGTACTTC. This translates into CASSQSIEQYF.

This sequence joins TRBV20-1 and TRBJ2-7, with a possible D match to TRBD2 (5 bases). Trimming removed 1 base from V and 0 bases from J, with 13 bases in between. The V gene's germline CDR1 is DFQATT and CDR2 SNEGSKA (reference sequence). The CDR3 has 15 residues. The CDR3 region is CSARGFRTPSYEQYF. CDR3 nucleotides: TGCAGTGCTAGAGGCTTTCGGACTCCCTCCTACGAGCAGTACTTC.

The rearrangement uses TRBV20-1 and TRBJ2-1; 7 nucleotides align to TRBD1. The CDR3 totals 15 residues. V trimming: 2 bases; J trimming: 4 bases; junction bases outside the gene matches: 8. Germline CDR1 and CDR2: DFQATT and SNEGSKA (reference sequence). The CDR3 sequence: CSARPGTEGYNEQFF. The CDR3 DNA sequence: TGCAGTGCTAGACCCGGGACAGAGGGATACAATGAGCAGTTCTTC.

The chain couples TRBV6-2 or TRBV6-3 to TRBJ2-1; the D gene is possibly TRBD2 (5 bases). CDR3 length: 14 residues. Germline V gene lookup returns CDR1 MNHEY and CDR2 SVGEGT. V gave up 0 bases and J gave up 7 bases, with 10 bases separating them. CDR3 sequence: CASSYSREINEQFF. The CDR3 region has the DNA TGTGCCAGCAGTTACTCAAGGGAGATAAATGAGCAGTTCTTC.

V usage is TRBV20-1 and J usage is TRBJ2-5; 10 bases fit TRBD2. The V gene's germline CDR1 is DFQATT and CDR2 SNEGSKA (reference sequence). V gave up 3 bases and J gave up 2 bases; unmatched junction bases: 6. This CDR3 comprises 15 residues. Here the CDR3 DNA reads TGCAGTGCTAGCCCTAGCGGGGGAAGTCAAGAGACCCAGTACTTC. Its protein product is CSASPSGGSQETQYF.

This sequence joins TRBV9 and TRBJ2-5, with TRBD1 identical over 8 bases. The germline V gene has CDR1 SGDLS and CDR2 YYNGEE. With 2 bases clipped from V and 4 bases from J, the junction kept 7 bases outside the gene matches. The CDR3 is 15 amino acids. The CDR3 DNA follows: TGTGCCAGCAGCGTCGGACAGGGTCTTGGAGAGACCCAGTACTTC. It specifies CASSVGQGLGETQYF.

The rearrangement joins TRBV29-1 to TRBJ1-1; perhaps TRBD1 as D (5 bases). Trimming pared 3 bases from V and 1 base from J, leaving 9 bases between. Germline V CDR1 and CDR2: SQVTM, ANQGSEA. The CDR3 sequence is 13 residues long. CDR3 region: CSVDQGWNTEAFF. The DNA of the CDR3 is TGCAGCGTTGATCAGGGTTGGAACACTGAAGCTTTCTTT. The variable domain in full, with the rest retrieved from reference TRBV29-1 and TRBJ1-1, is SAVISQKPSRDICQRGTSLTIQCQVDSQVTMMFWYRQQPGQSLTLIATANQGSEATYESGFVIDKFPISRPNLTFSTLTVSNMSPEDSSIYLCSVDQGWNTEAFFGQGTRLTVV.

The chain combines TRBV20-1 with TRBJ2-7, with D possibly TRBD2 on 6 matching bases. The ends were cut back, 6 bases at V and 1 base at J, with 13 bases in the middle. The CDR3 extends over 13 amino acids. Germline V gene sequence: CDR1 DFQATT, CDR2 SNEGSKA (reference sequence). The DNA of the CDR3 is TGCAGTGCGGGCCGACGGGGGTCCTACGAGCAGTACTTC. Translated: CSAGRRGSYEQYF.

J is TRBJ1-2 and V is TRBV28; D remains unclear. CDR3 size: 14 residues. Germline V gene lookup returns CDR1 MDHEN and CDR2 SYDVKM. Trimming left V 2 bases short and J 1 base short, with 8 bases between. This chain's CDR3 is CASSLPGFNYGYTF. In nucleotides, the CDR3 is TGTGCCAGCAGTTTACCCGGGTTTAACTATGGCTACACCTTC.

Remarks on this clonotype: Just one base apart from a much larger clone, this may be a read error. The chain joins TRBV10-3 to TRBJ2-1, with D perhaps assigned TRBD1 or TRBD2 (5 bases each). Trimming took 10 bases from V and 0 from J, leaving 13 bases between them. This CDR3 region has 14 residues. The germline V gene has CDR1 ENHRY and CDR2 SYGVKD. The CDR3 DNA reads as TGTGCCACCGGGAACGGGGCCTCCTACAATGAGCAGTTCTTC. It translates to CATGNGASYNEQFF.

The V and J genes are TRBV12-3 or TRBV12-4 and TRBJ2-7; the D is unclear. This CDR3 is built from 18 residues. Trimming took 2 bases from V and 3 from J, leaving 23 bases between them. Here the CDR3 reads CASSLNLYDPFSFYEQYF. The CDR3 coding sequence is TGTGCCAGCAGTTTAAACCTTTACGATCCCTTTTCTTTCTACGAGCAGTACTTC.